This TCR beta chain was identified during a study of Ad26.COV2.S vaccination and SARS-CoV-2 variants. Study overall: Donor joined the COV1001 Ad26.COV2.S trial arm. Once, or twice with 56 days between doses, Ad26.COV2.S was given intramuscularly.

The treatment was: some 20 received Ad26.COV2.S at low or high dose, single or two shots; 5 received placebo; per-sample allocation not given. It was on day 63 after the first vaccine or placebo injection that samples were taken. This vaccine is an Ad26 vector that expresses the Wuhan-strain SARS-CoV-2 spike. Produced via immunoSEQ multiplex PCR; TCRdb's table is partial and in-frame only. Of hundreds of thousands of clones in the sample, around 89% were seen once. Findings and caveats of the study: The authors reported substantial breadth in spike-specific CD8+ and CD4+ T cell responses after vaccination.

Points on this clone: Its antigen is not known.

Trimming took 5 bases from V and 1 from J; bases not matched to a gene: 12. Germline V gene data show CDR1 as SGHTA and CDR2 as FQGNSA. The CDR3 has 17 amino acids. The receptor was derived from a person aged 18-60 years who received the Ad26.COV2.S COVID-19 vaccine or a placebo. The rearrangement links TRBV7-2 to TRBJ1-1; TRBD1 matches at 8 bases. The sample consisted of peripheral blood, taken in a trial of Ad26.COV2.S vaccine versus placebo. The CDR3 DNA sequence: TGTGCCAGCAGCGCAGACAGGGGACGAGTAAGGAACACTGAAGCTTTCTTT. This codes for CASSADRGRVRNTEAFF.